These 12 T cell receptor beta chains originate from one sample sequenced in a study of Graves' ophthalmopathy and Graves' hyperthyroidism. The authors amplified TCR beta CDR3 regions from RNA transcripts. The workflow started with a first-round RT-PCR run with HTBI primers and then moved on to a second-round multiplex PCR. TCRdb reprocessed the multiplex PCR reads via MiXCR and lists one record per CDR3 protein. The table lists tens of thousands of distinct CDR3 sequences, nearly 50% of them singletons. Input material: peripheral blood. These receptors all stem from an adult woman with stable Graves' hyperthyroidism.

This clonotype has at least ten counts. The V gene is TRBV30, the J gene TRBJ2-7, with D perhaps TRBD1 (6 bases). CDR1 is GTSNPN, CDR2 SVGIG, per germline (reference sequence). This CDR3 has 13 residues. V gave up 8 bases and J gave up 3 bases, with 17 bases separating them. CDR3 protein: CAGRGTGNYEQYF. CDR3 coding DNA: TGTGCCGGTAGGGGGACGGGTAACTACGAGCAGTACTTC.

The CDR3 loop reads CSAYRGPSNYGYTF. The DNA of the CDR3 is TGCAGTGCTTACAGGGGCCCTTCTAACTATGGCTACACCTTC. The chain is built from TRBV20-1 and TRBJ1-2; 7 nucleotides agree with TRBD1. The CDR3 sequence is 14 residues long. The ends lost 5 bases at V and 0 bases at J; junction bases unmatched: 6. Germline V CDR1 and CDR2: DFQATT, SNEGSKA (reference sequence).

This clonotype appeared many times. V gene TRBV7-6 combines with J gene TRBJ2-7, with 12 nucleotides matching TRBD2. CDR1 and CDR2 (germline): SGHVS, FNYEAQ. V shed 5 bases, J shed 1 base, and the junction held 9 bases outside the gene matches. CDR3 length equals 17 residues. CDR3 region: CASSLQPTSGSSYEQYF. The CDR3 nucleotides read TGTGCCAGCAGCCTACAACCGACTAGCGGGAGTTCCTACGAGCAGTACTTC.

The chain joins TRBV29-1 to TRBJ1-2; D gene uncertain. The CDR3 is 12 amino acids. Germline V gives CDR1 SQVTM, CDR2 ANQGSEA. CDR3 DNA sequence: TGCAGTCCGTGGGAGGGATTCTATGGCTACACCTTC. Its translation is CSPWEGFYGYTF.

This clonotype was seen many times. With a much larger clone just one base away, this may be a read error. CDR3 coding DNA: TGCGCCAGCAGCCAAGGTCTACAAGAGACCCAGTACTTC. It codes for CASSQGLQETQYF. The chain has TRBV4-1 and TRBJ2-5; D gene ambiguous. This CDR3 has 13 residues. CDR1 is MGHRA and CDR2 is YSYEKL in the germline V gene. V lost 1 base, J lost 2 bases, and 5 bases lay in between.

As regards this clonotype: The junction departs from germline at one end; a sequencing error may be responsible. The chain uses TRBV7-2 and TRBJ2-7; no clear D gene. The V gene's germline CDR1 is SGHTA and CDR2 FQGNSA. The CDR3 covers 13 residues. CDR3 DNA sequence: TGTGCTAGCAGCTTGCACCCACACTACAAGCAGTACTTC. This translates into CASSLHPHYKQYF.

The V and J genes are TRBV6-5 and TRBJ2-7; TRBD1 matches 9 bases. Germline V CDR1 and CDR2: MNHEY, SVGAGI. Germline trimming cut 5 bases from V and 3 bases from J; bases unmatched to any gene: 8. The CDR3 is 15 amino acids. In nucleotides, the CDR3 is TGTGCCAGCAGTCGAACGCCGGGACAGGGCTACGAGCAGTACTTC. Its translation is CASSRTPGQGYEQYF.

This clonotype is medium-sized (0.01 to 0.1%) by share. CDR3 region: CASSLSGSGADTQYF. CDR3 sequence (DNA): TGTGCCAGCAGCTTATCGGGTAGCGGGGCGGATACGCAGTATTTT. The chain combines TRBV7-3 with TRBJ2-3; TRBD2 aligns across 8 bases. CDR3 length: 15 residues. The germline gives CDR1 SGHTA, CDR2 FQGTGA. V dropped 2 bases and J dropped 6; count of bases not matched to a gene: 7.

Points on this clonotype: One end of the junction does not line up with germline, which may come from a read error. The chain links TRBV6-1 to TRBJ2-1; the match to TRBD2 covers 8 bases. CDR1 MNHNS and CDR2 SASEGT come from the germline V gene. The CDR3 runs 16 residues. The CDR3 nucleotides read TGTGCCAGCAGTGACCGAGCGGGAGTCCCCTACCATGAGCAGCTCTTC. Translated, it gives CASSDRAGVPYHEQLF.

This chain joins TRBV20-1 and TRBJ2-7, with 7 bases that match TRBD1. In germline, CDR1 is DFQATT, CDR2 SNEGSKA (reference sequence). This CDR3 spans 15 amino acids. Germline trimming cut 5 bases from V and 4 bases from J; bases unmatched to any gene: 14. CDR3 in amino acids: CSAQWDSRIRYEQYF. CDR3 bases: TGCAGTGCTCAGTGGGACAGCCGGATTCGGTACGAGCAGTACTTC.

The rearrangement joins TRBV19 to TRBJ2-2; TRBD1 matches at 10 bases. The CDR3 has 16 residues. Germline lookup yields CDR1 LNHDA and CDR2 SQIVND (reference sequence). The J segment lost 0 bases and the V segment lost 4 bases, leaving 2 bases of the junction unmatched. This CDR3 is CASSTGQGANTGELFF. CDR3 nucleotide sequence: TGTGCCAGTAGTACTGGACAGGGGGCGAACACCGGGGAGCTGTTTTTT.

The gene calls are TRBV20-1 and TRBJ1-2; D unclear. Trimming removed 6 bases from V and 1 base from J, with 12 bases in between. The CDR3 spans 13 residues. Germline CDR1 and CDR2: DFQATT and SNEGSKA (reference sequence). The CDR3 region has the DNA TGCAGTGCCCCCACATCTAGTAACTATGGCTACACCTTC. It is translated as CSAPTSSNYGYTF.